What follows are 20 T cell receptor beta chains derived from one specimen sequenced in a study of control samples from healthy donors and cancer patients. Repertoires were generated with immunoSEQ multiplex PCR, while TCRdb's copy carries only in-frame clones and drops some. The sample consists of some 130,000 clones, 90% of them appearing once. Source material: blood. These TCRs come from a man aged 35 to 55 in good health.

This sequence joins TRBV10-3 and TRBJ1-5; D might be TRBD1 (6 bases). CDR3 length: 16 amino acids. The V and J ends lost 4 bases and 4 bases respectively, with 17 bases between them. Germline lookup yields CDR1 ENHRY and CDR2 SYGVKD. The CDR3 sequence: CAISVSGGGGNQPQHF. As DNA, the CDR3 is TGTGCCATCAGTGTCTCCGGAGGAGGGGGGAATCAGCCCCAGCATTTT.

At least ten counts were recorded for this clone. The rearrangement joins TRBV9 to TRBJ2-7; D gene uncertain. V lost 4 bases and J lost 0, with 14 bases in between. CDR1 is SGDLS and CDR2 is YYNGEE in the germline V gene. CDR3 length equals 15 residues. CDR3 loop: CASSPGRPSSYEQYF. In nucleotides, the CDR3 is TGTGCCAGCAGCCCCGGACGGCCTAGCTCCTACGAGCAGTACTTC.

In nucleotides, the CDR3 is TGTGCCAGCAGCCCCGGAATCAGGGTTCGGGATACGCAGCATTTT. Protein: CASSPGIRVRDTQHF. The rearrangement links TRBV11-1 to TRBJ2-3, with D possibly TRBD1 on 5 matching bases. The last part of the DNA fits TRBJ1-5 better; the J call may be wrong. Germline-derived CDR1 and CDR2 are SGHAT and FQDESV (reference sequence). The CDR3 is made up of 15 amino acids.

The chain is built from TRBV3-1 (or the pseudogene TRBV3-2) and TRBJ1-1, with a possible D match to TRBD1 (5 bases). The CDR3 consists of 16 residues. Germline CDR1 is LGHDT and CDR2 is YNNKEL (reference sequence). V was shortened by 5 bases and J by 0 bases, with 16 bases between the two germline ends. CDR3 in DNA: TGTGCCAGCAGCTTCCGAGGCGGGGGGGTGAACACTGAAGCTTTCTTT. This sequence encodes CASSFRGGGVNTEAFF.

This rearrangement joins TRBV18 to TRBJ1-5; D is undetermined. Germline values: CDR1 KGHSH, CDR2 LQKENI. The germline V and J ends were trimmed by 3 bases and 3 bases, with 6 bases remaining between them. This CDR3 is built from 13 residues. CDR3 nucleotides: TGTGCCAGCTCACCGGGGTACAATCAGCCCCAGCATTTT. Its translation is CASSPGYNQPQHF.

The CDR3 here is CASSQKTGATNEKLFF. CDR3 DNA sequence: TGTGCCAGCAGCCAAAAGACGGGTGCAACTAATGAAAAACTGTTTTTT. The chain combines TRBV3-1 (or the pseudogene TRBV3-2) with TRBJ1-4; D remains unclear. The V gene's germline CDR1 is LGHDT and CDR2 YNNKEL (reference sequence). The V and J ends lost 2 bases and 0 bases respectively, with 10 bases between them. The CDR3 consists of 16 residues.

The chain is built from TRBV4-1 and TRBJ2-5, with 8 bases aligning to TRBD1. CDR3 size: 18 residues. V shed 1 base and J 5 bases; nucleotides not matched to a gene: 15. Germline V lookup: CDR1 MGHRA, CDR2 YSYEKL. As DNA, the CDR3 is TGCGCCAGCAGCCAAGTGAGGGCAGCGCAGGGGGCAGTGGAGACCCAGTACTTC. Translated, it gives CASSQVRAAQGAVETQYF.

This chain connects TRBV7-3 to TRBJ2-2; TRBD2 agrees at 10 bases. Germline CDR1 SGHTA, CDR2 FQGTGA. Losses at the gene ends were 3 bases for V and 5 bases for J; bases not matched to a gene: 9. The CDR3 covers 17 residues. This chain's CDR3 is CASSFNPLAGVTGELFF. As DNA, the CDR3 is TGTGCCAGCAGCTTCAACCCCCTAGCGGGGGTAACCGGGGAGCTGTTTTTT.

This clone was seen only once. The chain links TRBV29-1 to TRBJ2-1; the D gene is possibly TRBD1 (6 bases). This CDR3 comprises 11 residues. The V gene's germline CDR1 is SQVTM and CDR2 ANQGSEA. Deletions cut 7 bases from V and 4 bases from J, with 8 bases between. CDR3 DNA sequence: TGCAGCGGGACAGCTTACAATGAGCAGTTCTTC. The encoded protein is CSGTAYNEQFF.

The chain is built from TRBV9 and TRBJ2-3; D gene ambiguous. Per the germline V gene, CDR1 is SGDLS and CDR2 is YYNGEE. There are 14 residues in the CDR3. V was shortened by 0 bases and J by 5 bases, with 10 bases between the two germline ends. The CDR3 region has the DNA TGTGCCAGCAGCGTAGTTCCGCTGGGAGATACGCAGTATTTT. Translated: CASSVVPLGDTQYF.

CDR3 sequence (DNA): TGTGCCATCAGTGAGTCGGGACAGGGATTGGCGAACACTGAAGCTTTCTTT. Translation: CAISESGQGLANTEAFF. The V gene is TRBV10-3, the J gene TRBJ1-1; 9 nucleotides match TRBD1. Per germline, CDR1 ENHRY and CDR2 SYGVKD. V was pared by 0 bases and J by 1 base, with 6 bases of the junction left unmatched. This CDR3 is 17 amino acids long.

The rearrangement links TRBV28 to TRBJ2-3; D might be TRBD2 (5 bases). V was shortened by 6 bases and J by 1 base, with 11 bases between the two germline ends. In germline, CDR1 is MDHEN, CDR2 SYDVKM. The CDR3 runs 14 residues. CDR3 in amino acids: CASRRRVGTDTQYF. In DNA form, the CDR3 reads TGTGCCAGCAGGCGGCGGGTTGGCACAGATACGCAGTATTTT.

The V gene is TRBV19, the J gene TRBJ1-4; tentatively, D is TRBD1 (6 bases). The CDR3 covers 15 residues. V was pared by 4 bases and J by 4 bases, with 13 bases between. The germline V gene has CDR1 LNHDA and CDR2 SQIVND (reference sequence). Here the CDR3 reads CASSKGQRFNEKLFF. The CDR3 coding sequence is TGTGCCAGTAGTAAAGGACAGAGGTTTAATGAAAAACTGTTTTTT.

This clone was counted once. The gene calls are TRBV2 and TRBJ2-3; D remains unclear. The germline gives CDR1 SNHLY, CDR2 FYNNEI. This CDR3 contains 14 residues. V gave up 5 bases and J gave up 2 bases, with 11 bases separating them. The DNA of the CDR3 is TGTGCCAGCAGTCCGACGACGCCCACAGATACGCAGTATTTT. It specifies CASSPTTPTDTQYF.

This clone was seen a handful of times. The chain has TRBV5-6 and TRBJ2-7; D is unclear. The germline gives CDR1 SGHDT, CDR2 YYEEEE. This CDR3 comprises 15 residues. Trimming left V 2 bases short and J 0 bases short, with 12 bases between. The CDR3 region is CASSFRAPSSYEQYF. CDR3 bases: TGTGCCAGCAGCTTCCGGGCACCAAGCTCCTACGAGCAGTACTTC.

DNA of the CDR3: TGTGCCAGCAGCGTAGCACCGGGCAGGGGGCAAGAGACCCAGTACTTC. Protein product: CASSVAPGRGQETQYF. The chain recombines TRBV9 with TRBJ2-5, with 7 bases lining up with TRBD1. Germline V gives CDR1 SGDLS, CDR2 YYNGEE. Losses at the gene ends were 0 bases for V and 2 bases for J; bases not matched to a gene: 7. The CDR3 contains 16 residues.

The chain recombines TRBV27 with TRBJ2-5; 12 bases are shared with TRBD2. With 6 bases clipped from V and 4 bases from J, the junction kept 6 bases outside the gene matches. CDR1 is MNHEY and CDR2 is SMNVEV in the germline V gene (reference sequence). This CDR3 has 15 amino acids. The CDR3 DNA is TGTGCCAGCAGCCCTAGCGGGGGGGCGGGAGAGACCCAGTACTTC. Its translation: CASSPSGGAGETQYF.

The CDR3: CASSYSGDYEKLFF. DNA of the CDR3: TGTGCCAGCAGTTACTCAGGGGATTATGAAAAACTGTTTTTT. This chain connects TRBV6-5 to TRBJ1-4; tentative D call: TRBD1 (5 bases). The V gene lost 0 bases and the J gene lost 6 bases, with 8 bases spanning the gap. Germline loops: CDR1 MNHEY, CDR2 SVGAGI. This CDR3 is 14 amino acids long.

The chain joins TRBV5-1 to TRBJ1-1; D is ambiguous. This CDR3 is 15 amino acids long. Per germline, CDR1 SGHRS and CDR2 YFSETQ. Trimming pared 1 base from V and 3 bases from J, leaving 13 bases between. CDR3 coding DNA: TGCGCCAGCAGCTTGCGCCAGGCGGGCGACACTGAAGCTTTCTTT. Its protein is CASSLRQAGDTEAFF.

The V call is TRBV14, the J call TRBJ1-1; the match to TRBD1 covers 7 bases. This CDR3 spans 14 amino acids. Losses at the gene ends were 5 bases for V and 10 bases for J; bases not matched to a gene: 13. Germline CDR1 is SGHDN and CDR2 is FVKESK. CDR3 region: CASSSQGGRGPAFF. The CDR3 nucleotides are TGTGCCAGCAGCAGCCAAGGGGGGAGGGGGCCAGCTTTCTTT.